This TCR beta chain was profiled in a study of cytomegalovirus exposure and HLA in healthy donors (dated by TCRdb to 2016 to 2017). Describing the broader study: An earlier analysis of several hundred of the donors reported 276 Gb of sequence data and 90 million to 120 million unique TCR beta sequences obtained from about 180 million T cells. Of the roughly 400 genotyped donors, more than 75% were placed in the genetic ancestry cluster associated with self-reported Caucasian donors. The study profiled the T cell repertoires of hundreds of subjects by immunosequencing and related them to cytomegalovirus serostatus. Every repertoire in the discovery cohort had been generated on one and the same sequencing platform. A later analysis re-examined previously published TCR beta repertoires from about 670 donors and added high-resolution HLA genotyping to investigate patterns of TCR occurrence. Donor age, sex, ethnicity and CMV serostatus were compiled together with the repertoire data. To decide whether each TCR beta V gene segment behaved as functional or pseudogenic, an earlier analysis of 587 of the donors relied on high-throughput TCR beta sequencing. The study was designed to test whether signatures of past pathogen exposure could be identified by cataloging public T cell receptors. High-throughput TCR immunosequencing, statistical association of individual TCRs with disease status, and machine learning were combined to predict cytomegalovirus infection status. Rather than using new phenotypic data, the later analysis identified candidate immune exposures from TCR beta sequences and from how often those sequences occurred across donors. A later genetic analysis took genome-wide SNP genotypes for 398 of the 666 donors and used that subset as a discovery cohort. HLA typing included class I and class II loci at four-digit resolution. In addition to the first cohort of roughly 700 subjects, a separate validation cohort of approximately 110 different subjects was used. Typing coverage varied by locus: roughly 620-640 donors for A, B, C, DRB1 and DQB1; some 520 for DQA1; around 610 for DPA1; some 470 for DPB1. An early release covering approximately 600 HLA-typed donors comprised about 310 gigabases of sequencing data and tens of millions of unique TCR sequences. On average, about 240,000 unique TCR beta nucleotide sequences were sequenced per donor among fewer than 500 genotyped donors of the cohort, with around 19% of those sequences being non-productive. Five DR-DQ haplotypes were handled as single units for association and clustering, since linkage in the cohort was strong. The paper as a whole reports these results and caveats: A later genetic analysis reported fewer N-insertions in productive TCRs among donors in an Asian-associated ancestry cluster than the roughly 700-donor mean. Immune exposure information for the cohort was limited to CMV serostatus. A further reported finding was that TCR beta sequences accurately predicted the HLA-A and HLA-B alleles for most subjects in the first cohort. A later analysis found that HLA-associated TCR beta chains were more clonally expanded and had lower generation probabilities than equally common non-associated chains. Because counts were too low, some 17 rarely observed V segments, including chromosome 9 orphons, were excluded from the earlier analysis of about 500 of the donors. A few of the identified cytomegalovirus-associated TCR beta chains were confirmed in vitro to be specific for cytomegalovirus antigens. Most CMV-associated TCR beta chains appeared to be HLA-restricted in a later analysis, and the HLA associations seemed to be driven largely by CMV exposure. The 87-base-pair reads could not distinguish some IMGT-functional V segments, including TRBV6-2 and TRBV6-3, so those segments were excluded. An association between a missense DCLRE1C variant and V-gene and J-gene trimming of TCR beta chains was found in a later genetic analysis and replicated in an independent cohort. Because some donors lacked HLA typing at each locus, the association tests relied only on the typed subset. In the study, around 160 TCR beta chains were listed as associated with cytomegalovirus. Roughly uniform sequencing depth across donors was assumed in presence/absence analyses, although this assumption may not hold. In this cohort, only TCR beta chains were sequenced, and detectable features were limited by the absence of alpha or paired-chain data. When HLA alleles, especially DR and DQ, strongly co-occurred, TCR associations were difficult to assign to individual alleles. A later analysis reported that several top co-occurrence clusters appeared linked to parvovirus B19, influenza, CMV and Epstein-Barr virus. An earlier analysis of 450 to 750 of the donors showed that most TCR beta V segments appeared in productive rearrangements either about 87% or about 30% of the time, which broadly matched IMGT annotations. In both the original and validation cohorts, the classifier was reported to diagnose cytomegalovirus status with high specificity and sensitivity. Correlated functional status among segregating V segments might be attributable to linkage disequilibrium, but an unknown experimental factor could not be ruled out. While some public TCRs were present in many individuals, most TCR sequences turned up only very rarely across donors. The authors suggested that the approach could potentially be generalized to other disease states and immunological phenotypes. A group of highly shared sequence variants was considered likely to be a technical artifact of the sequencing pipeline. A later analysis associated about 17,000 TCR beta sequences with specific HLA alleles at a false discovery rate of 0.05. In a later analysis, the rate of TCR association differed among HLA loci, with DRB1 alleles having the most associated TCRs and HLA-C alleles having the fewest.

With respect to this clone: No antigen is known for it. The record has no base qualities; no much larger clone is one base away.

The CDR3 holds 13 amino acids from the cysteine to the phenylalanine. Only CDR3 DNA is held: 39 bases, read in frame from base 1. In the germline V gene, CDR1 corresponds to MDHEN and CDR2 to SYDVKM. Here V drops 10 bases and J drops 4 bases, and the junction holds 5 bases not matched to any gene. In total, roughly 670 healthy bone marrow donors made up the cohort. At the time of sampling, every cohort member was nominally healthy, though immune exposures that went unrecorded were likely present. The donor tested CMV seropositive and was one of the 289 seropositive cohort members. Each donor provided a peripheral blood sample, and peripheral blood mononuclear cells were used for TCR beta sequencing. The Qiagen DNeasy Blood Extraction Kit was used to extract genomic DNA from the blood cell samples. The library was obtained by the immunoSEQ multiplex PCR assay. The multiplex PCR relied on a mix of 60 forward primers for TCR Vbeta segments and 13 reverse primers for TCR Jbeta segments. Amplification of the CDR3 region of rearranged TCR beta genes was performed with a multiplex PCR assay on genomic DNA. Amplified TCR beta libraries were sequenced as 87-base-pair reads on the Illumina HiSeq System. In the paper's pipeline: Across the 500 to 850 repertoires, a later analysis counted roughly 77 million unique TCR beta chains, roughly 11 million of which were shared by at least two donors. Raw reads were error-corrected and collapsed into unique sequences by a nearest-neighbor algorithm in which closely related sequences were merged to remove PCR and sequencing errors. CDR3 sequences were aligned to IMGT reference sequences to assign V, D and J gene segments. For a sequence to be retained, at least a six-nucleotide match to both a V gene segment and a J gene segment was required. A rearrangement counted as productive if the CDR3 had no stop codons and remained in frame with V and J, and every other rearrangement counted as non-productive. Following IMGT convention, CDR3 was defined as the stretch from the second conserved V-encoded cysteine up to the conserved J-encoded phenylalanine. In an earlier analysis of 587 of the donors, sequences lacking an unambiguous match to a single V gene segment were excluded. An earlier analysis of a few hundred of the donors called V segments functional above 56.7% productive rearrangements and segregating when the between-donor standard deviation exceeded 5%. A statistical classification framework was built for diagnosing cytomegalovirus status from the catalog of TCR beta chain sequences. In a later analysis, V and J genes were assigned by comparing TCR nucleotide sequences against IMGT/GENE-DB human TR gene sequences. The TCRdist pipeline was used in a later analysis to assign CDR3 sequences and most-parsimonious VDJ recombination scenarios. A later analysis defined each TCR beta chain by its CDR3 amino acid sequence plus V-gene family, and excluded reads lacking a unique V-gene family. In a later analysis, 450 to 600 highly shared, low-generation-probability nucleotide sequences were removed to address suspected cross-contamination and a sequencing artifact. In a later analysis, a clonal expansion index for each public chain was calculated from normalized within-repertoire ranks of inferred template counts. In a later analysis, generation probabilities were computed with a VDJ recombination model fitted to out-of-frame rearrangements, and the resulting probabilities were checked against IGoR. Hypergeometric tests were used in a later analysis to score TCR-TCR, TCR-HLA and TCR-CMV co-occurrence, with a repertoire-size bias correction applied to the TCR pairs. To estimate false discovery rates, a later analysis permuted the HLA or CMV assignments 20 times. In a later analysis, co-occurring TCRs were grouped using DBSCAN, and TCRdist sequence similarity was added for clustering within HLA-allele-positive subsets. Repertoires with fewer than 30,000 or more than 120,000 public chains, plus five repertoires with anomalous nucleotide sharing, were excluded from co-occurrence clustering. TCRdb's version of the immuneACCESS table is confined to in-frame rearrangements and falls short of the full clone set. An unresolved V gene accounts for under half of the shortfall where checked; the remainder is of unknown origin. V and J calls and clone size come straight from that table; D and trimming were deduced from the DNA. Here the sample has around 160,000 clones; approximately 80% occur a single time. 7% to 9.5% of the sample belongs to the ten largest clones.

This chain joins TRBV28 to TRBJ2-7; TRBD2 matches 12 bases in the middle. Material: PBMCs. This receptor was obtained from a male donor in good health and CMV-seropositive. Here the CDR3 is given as CATYLAGGYEQYF. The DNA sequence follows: TGTGCCACTTACCTAGCGGGAGGGTACGAGCAGTACTTC.